This T cell receptor (beta chain) was observed in a study of T cell responses to AZD1222 COVID-19 vaccine. Notes on this clone: Its antigen is as yet unknown.

CDR1 SQVTM and CDR2 ANQGSEA come from the germline V gene. This CDR3 is built from 14 residues. V was trimmed by 1 base and J by 4 bases, leaving 13 bases between them. Whole-study results and caveats: Recipients of two AZD1222 doses showed rising Spike-specific TCR breadth and depth.

The assay was immunoSEQ multiplex PCR, and TCRdb's table has in-frame clones only and misses some. The sample includes some 180,000 clones, 80% to 90% of them seen just once. The V call is TRBV29-1, the J call TRBJ1-2; D might be TRBD1 (6 bases). The source material was peripheral blood, sampled on day 0 of AZD1222 vaccination. The clonotype was recovered from an adult in good health. CDR3 sequence: CSVEARGIGYGYTF. The DNA for the CDR3 is TGCAGCGTTGAAGCCAGGGGTATCGGCTATGGCTACACCTTC. Looking up the rest from reference TRBV29-1 and TRBJ1-2 gives the full variable domain: SAVISQKPSRDICQRGTSLTIQCQVDSQVTMMFWYRQQPGQSLTLIATANQGSEATYESGFVIDKFPISRPNLTFSTLTVSNMSPEDSSIYLCSVEARGIGYGYTFGSGTRLTVV.